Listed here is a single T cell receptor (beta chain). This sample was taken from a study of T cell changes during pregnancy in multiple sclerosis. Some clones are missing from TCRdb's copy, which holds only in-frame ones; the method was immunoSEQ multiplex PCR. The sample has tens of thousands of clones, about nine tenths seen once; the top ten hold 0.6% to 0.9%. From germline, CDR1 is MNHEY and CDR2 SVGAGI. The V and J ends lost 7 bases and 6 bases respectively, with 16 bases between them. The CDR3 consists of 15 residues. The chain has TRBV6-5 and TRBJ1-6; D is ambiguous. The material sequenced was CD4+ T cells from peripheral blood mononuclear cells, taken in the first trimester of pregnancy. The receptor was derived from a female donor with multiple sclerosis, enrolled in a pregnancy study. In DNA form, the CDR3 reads TGTGCCAGCAATACCGCGGGGAAGGTTAATTCACCCCTCCACTTT. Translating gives CASNTAGKVNSPLHF.